These T cell receptor beta chains were read from a single sample in a study of shared clonotypes between healthy human individuals. The data were produced by immunoSEQ multiplex PCR, yet TCRdb's version contains in-frame clones alone and is incomplete. The table has millions of clones, roughly 95% seen once; the top ten hold roughly 0.13%. Sequencing used naive CD4+ T cells sorted from blood. These receptors originate from a man aged 18 to 30 in good health. Both conserved end residues are part of each CDR3. The D gene is left open where the match is weak. A row's size may be missing; if present it is once, few, many or a size class.

size	D	V	J	DNA	CDR3
-	-	TRBV28	TRBJ1-2	TGTGCCAGCATCTCGACGTCCAGGGAAGATGGCTACACCTTC	CASISTSREDGYTF
-	TRBD2	TRBV7-9	TRBJ2-1	TGTGCCAGCAGCTTAGCGGGGACTAGCGGGAGTTCATACAATGAGCAGTTCTTC	CASSLAGTSGSSYNEQFF
-	TRBD1	TRBV10-1	TRBJ2-1	TGCGCCAGCAGTGCTGGGACAGGGGGTGAGGAGTTCTTC	CASSAGTGGEEFF
-	-	TRBV11-2	TRBJ1-4	TGTGCCAGCAGCAAAGGTCCCACCGCAAATGAAAAACTGTTTTTT	CASSKGPTANEKLFF
once	TRBD2	TRBV9	TRBJ2-3	TGTGCCAGCAGCGTAGGGTTGGCGGGGACTAGCATTCCAGATACGCAGTATTTT	CASSVGLAGTSIPDTQYF
-	TRBD2	TRBV30	TRBJ2-5	TGTGCCTGGAGTGGCGGGGGGCCCCAAGAGACCCAGTACTTC	CAWSGGGPQETQYF
-	-	TRBV9	TRBJ2-7	TGTGCCAGCAGCGTAGGATCGGGGCCCCGCGAGCAGTACTTC	CASSVGSGPREQYF
-	TRBD1	TRBV30	TRBJ2-5	TGTGCCTGGAGTCCGACAGGGAAGGGTTTTGGGCCGGAGACCCAGTACTTC	CAWSPTGKGFGPETQYF
-	-	TRBV5-1	TRBJ1-4	TGCGCCAGACTCGGGCAGGGTAATGAAAAACTGTTTTTT	CARLGQGNEKLFF
-	TRBD2	TRBV27	TRBJ2-6	TGTGCCAGCAGTTTACGGACTAGCAAGATGGGGAGCTCTGGGGCCAACGTCCTGACTTTC	CASSLRTSKMGSSGANVLTF
-	-	TRBV4-1	TRBJ1-5	TGCGCCAGCAGCCGAGAAGGTGGCGGTTTCAATCAGCCCCAGCATTTT	CASSREGGGFNQPQHF
-	-	TRBV6-5	TRBJ2-2	TGTGCCAGCAGCGGACGATCCGGGGAGCTGTTTTTT	CASSGRSGELFF
-	TRBD2	TRBV25-1	TRBJ2-1	TGTGCCAGCAGTCCAAGCGGGGATAACAATGAGCAGTTCTTC	CASSPSGDNNEQFF